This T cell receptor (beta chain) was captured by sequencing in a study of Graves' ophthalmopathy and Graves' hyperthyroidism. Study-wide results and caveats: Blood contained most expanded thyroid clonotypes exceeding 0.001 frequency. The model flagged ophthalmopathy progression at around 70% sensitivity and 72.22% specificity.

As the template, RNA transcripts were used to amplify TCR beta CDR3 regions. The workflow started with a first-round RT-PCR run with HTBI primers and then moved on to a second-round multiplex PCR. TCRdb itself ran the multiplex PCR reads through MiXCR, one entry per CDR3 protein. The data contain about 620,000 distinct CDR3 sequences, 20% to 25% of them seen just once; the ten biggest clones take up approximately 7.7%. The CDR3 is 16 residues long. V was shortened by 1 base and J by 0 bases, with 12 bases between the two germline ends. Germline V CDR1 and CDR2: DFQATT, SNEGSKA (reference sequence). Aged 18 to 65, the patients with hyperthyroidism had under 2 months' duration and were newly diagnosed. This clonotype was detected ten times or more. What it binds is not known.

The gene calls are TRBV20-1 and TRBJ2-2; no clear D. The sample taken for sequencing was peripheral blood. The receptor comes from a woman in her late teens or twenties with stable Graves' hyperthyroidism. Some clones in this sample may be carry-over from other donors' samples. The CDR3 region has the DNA TGCAGTGCTAGAGGGCGTCGGGTGGCGAACACCGGGGAGCTGTTTTTT. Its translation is CSARGRRVANTGELFF.